A selection of T cell receptor beta chains follows, all from one sample in a study of T-cell memory formation after mild COVID-19. MiXCR, run by TCRdb on the 5' RACE reads, gives a single entry per CDR3 protein. In the table there are about 210,000 distinct CDR3 sequences, 25% to 35% of which are singletons. Sequences were obtained from PBMCs or a T cell subset sorted from them (not recorded which). The origin of the receptors is an adult woman who had mild COVID-19 (a few samples of this study predate the infection). Cell type and time point are not known. The conserved cysteine and the conserved F or W are not part of the CDR3 here. Fields, in order: clone size, V gene, J gene, CDR3 protein. Size values are once, few and many counts, or a class for expanded clones, and some rows have none.

-	TRBV7-3	TRBJ1-6	ASSSNNSPLH
-	TRBV20-1	TRBJ2-2	SAPDRDPSTGELF
-	TRBV7-6	TRBJ1-1	ASSRRQGEKAF
few	TRBV25-1	TRBJ2-3	ASSEYRVGTGTDTQY
-	TRBV14	TRBJ2-7	ASSRSLGTVVYEQY
few	TRBV5-5	TRBJ2-7	ASSLPGTGRSEQY
few	TRBV25-1	TRBJ1-2	ASTVQGAGGYT
-	TRBV5-1	TRBJ2-1	ASSLNGGFSQHNEQF
-	TRBV29-1	TRBJ2-7	SVVATPEYEQY
many	TRBV4-1	TRBJ2-7	ASSPLRGPSYEQY
few	TRBV9	TRBJ2-1	ASSVEGGKYNEQF
-	TRBV15	TRBJ2-7	ATSRDFGTGVSYEQY
few	TRBV11-2	TRBJ2-1	ASSFTQEQF
many	TRBV6-5	TRBJ2-3	ASSSGLAGTDTQY
-	TRBV28	TRBJ1-2	ASSFITANNYGYT
few	TRBV20-1	TRBJ2-5	SARAGPQTQY
-	TRBV6-2/TRBV6-3	TRBJ2-2	ASSYLEGGHGELF
few	TRBV29-1	TRBJ1-1	SVEYRERLNTEAF
few	TRBV15	TRBJ2-3	ATSSDSLAGETDTQY
-	TRBV16	TRBJ1-2	ASSPLGTPPSIYGYT
-	TRBV12-3/TRBV12-4	TRBJ2-7	ASSLRTGGEQY
-	TRBV5-1	TRBJ2-5	ASSQRGSGGETQY
few	TRBV20-1	TRBJ2-1	SAMDNFKAQF
many	TRBV7-9	TRBJ2-3	ASRDGMTDTQY
once	TRBV20-1	TRBJ2-7	SARAGGLATYEQY
once	TRBV20-1	TRBJ2-7	SAPAFQGGYEQY
-	TRBV5-4	TRBJ2-3	ASSNRFFADTQY